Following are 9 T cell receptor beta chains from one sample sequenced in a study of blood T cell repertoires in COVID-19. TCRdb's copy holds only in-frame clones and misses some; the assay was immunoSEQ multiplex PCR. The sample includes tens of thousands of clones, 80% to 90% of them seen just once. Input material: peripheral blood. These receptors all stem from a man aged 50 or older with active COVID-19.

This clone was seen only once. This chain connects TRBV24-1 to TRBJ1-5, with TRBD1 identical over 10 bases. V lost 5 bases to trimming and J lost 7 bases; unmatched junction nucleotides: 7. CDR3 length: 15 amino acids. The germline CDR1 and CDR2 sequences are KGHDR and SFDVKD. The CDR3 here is CATSGGQGDGQPQHF. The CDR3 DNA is TGTGCCACCAGTGGAGGACAGGGGGATGGGCAGCCCCAGCATTTT.

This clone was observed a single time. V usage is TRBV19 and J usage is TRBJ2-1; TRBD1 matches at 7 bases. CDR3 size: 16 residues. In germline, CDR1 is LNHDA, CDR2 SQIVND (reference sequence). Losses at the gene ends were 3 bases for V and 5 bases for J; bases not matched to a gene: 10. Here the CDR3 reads CASSMPGQRADNEQFF. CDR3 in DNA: TGTGCCAGTAGTATGCCGGGACAGCGAGCCGACAATGAGCAGTTCTTC.

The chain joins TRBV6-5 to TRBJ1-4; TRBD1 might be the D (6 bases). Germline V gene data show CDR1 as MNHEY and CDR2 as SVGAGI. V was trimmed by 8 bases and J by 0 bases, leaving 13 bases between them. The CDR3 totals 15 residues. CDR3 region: CASRLGGATNEKLFF. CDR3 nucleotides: TGTGCCAGCCGGTTAGGGGGAGCAACTAATGAAAAACTGTTTTTT.

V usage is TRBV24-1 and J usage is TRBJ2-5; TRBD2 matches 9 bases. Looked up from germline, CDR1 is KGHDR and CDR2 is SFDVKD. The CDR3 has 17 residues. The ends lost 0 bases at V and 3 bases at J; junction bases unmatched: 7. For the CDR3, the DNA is TGTGCCACCAGTGATTTGACGGCTAGCGGGGAGGAAGAGACCCAGTACTTC. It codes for CATSDLTASGEEETQYF.

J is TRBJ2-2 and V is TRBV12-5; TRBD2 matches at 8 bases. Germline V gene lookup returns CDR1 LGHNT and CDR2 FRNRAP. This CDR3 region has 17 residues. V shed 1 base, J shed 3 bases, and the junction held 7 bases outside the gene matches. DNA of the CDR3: TGTGCTAGTGGTTTGGGGGCGGCTAGCGGGTACACCGGGGAGCTGTTTTTT. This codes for CASGLGAASGYTGELFF.

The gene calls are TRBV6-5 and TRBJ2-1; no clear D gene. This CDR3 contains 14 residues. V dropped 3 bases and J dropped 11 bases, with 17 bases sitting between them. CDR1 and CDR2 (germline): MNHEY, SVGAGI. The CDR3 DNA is TGTGCCAGCAGTTATTCAATAGATTCTGGTCAGCAGTTCTTC. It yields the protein CASSYSIDSGQQFF.

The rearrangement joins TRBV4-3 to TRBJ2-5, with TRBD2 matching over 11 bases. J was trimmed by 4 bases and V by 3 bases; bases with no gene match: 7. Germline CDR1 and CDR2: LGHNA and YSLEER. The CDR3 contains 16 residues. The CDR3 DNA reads TGCGCCAGCAGCCAGCTAGCGGGAGGAGGGGGAGAGACCCAGTACTTC. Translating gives CASSQLAGGGGETQYF.

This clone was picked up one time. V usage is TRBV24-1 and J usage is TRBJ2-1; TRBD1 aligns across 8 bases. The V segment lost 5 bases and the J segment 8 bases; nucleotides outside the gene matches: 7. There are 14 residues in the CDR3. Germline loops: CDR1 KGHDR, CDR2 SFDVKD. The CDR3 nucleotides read TGTGCCACCAGTGGTGCAGGGGGCGACGATGAGCAGTTCTTC. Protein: CATSGAGGDDEQFF.

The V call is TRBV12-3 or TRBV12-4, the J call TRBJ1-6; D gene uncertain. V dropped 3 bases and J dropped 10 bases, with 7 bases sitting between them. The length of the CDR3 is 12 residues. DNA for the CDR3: TGTGCCAGCAGTTTCACTCGGTCACCCCTCCACTTT. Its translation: CASSFTRSPLHF.